This TCR beta chain was documented in a study of T cells in Graves' hyperthyroidism and ophthalmopathy. At least ten counts were recorded for this clonotype. As yet, its antigen is unknown. From RNA transcripts, TCR beta CDR3 regions were amplified. HTBI primers were used for first-round RT-PCR of the TCR CDR3. From the multiplex PCR reads, TCRdb called clonotypes with MiXCR, one entry per CDR3 protein. The sample includes about 180,000 distinct CDR3 sequences, over 15% of them seen just once. The germline V gene has CDR1 LGHDT and CDR2 YNNKEL (reference sequence). With 1 base removed from V and 7 bases from J, the gap between germline ends came to 13 bases. The CDR3 has 14 amino acids. Isolation of PBMCs was performed on about 10 ml fresh peripheral blood. Overall study results and limits: Patients with ophthalmopathy were separated from those with stable hyperthyroidism by a 13 V-J model.

This receptor was obtained from a woman between 50 and 59 years old with Graves' hyperthyroidism. Specimen: blood. The rearrangement joins TRBV3-1 to TRBJ1-2; maybe TRBD1 (6 bases). The CDR3 spells CASSQADQGFGYTF. The DNA for the CDR3 is TGTGCCAGCAGCCAAGCGGACCAGGGGTTTGGCTACACCTTC.